This T cell receptor beta chain originates from a study of T cells of healthy individuals (dated by TCRdb to 2016 to 2018). The germline V gene sets CDR1 to WSHSY and CDR2 to SAAADI. The germline V and J ends show losses of 8 bases and 2 bases respectively, and no gene match explains 11 bases of the junction. From the cysteine through the phenylalanine, the CDR3 covers 17 amino acids. Only the CDR3 portion is preserved as DNA: 51 bases, with reading frame beginning at the first base. This clonotype was seen at least ten times. What this receptor recognizes is not known. Base qualities are missing; no much larger clone stands one base away. Libraries were prepared through 5' RACE. TCRdb lists the instrument as Illumina MiSeq. The public reads were quality trimmed at Q25 with fastp and then assembled into clones with MiXCR by TCRdb, keeping productive beta chains. Every CDR3 protein is listed once, alongside the most common genes and DNA of its rows. The sample table holds around 63,000 distinct CDR3 sequences, of which about 17% were seen once. About 4.7% of the sample lies in the top ten.

The rearrangement joined TRBV10-2 to TRBJ2-6; TRBD1 matches 8 bases in the middle. This clonotype was sampled from a human donor in good health. Read as DNA, the sequence is TGCGCCAGCGGATCACAGGGGGGCCGTCCTGGGGCCAACGTCCTGACTTTC. Translated, this is CASGSQGGRPGANVLTF.